This T cell receptor beta chain was sequenced during a study of cytomegalovirus exposure and HLA in healthy donors. General study results and limits: Among the most significant clusters, several appeared linked to common viral pathogens in a later analysis. The authors assumed roughly uniform sequencing depth across donors for presence/absence analyses.

Notes on this clone: The antigen is undetermined.

All donors participated as healthy donors of bone marrow. J was trimmed by 4 bases and V by 9 bases; bases with no gene match: 20. CDR3 length: 17 amino acids. CDR1 and CDR2 from the germline V gene are ENHRY and SYGVKD. The PCR was carried out with 60 Vbeta primers and 13 Jbeta primers. As originally analysed: As a later analysis found, there were tens of millions of unique TCR beta chains, of which roughly 11 million were shared. The repertoire was sequenced with immunoSEQ multiplex PCR; TCRdb's copy has only in-frame clones and lacks some. The V and J calls and clone size are taken from that table; D and trimming were inferred from the DNA. The table shows tens of thousands of clones, with 74% occurring only once.

The J gene is TRBJ2-7, the V gene TRBV10-3; 8 bases align to TRBD1. Sequenced: PBMCs. The TCR comes from a woman between 45 and 65 years old in good health and CMV-seropositive. The CDR3 is CAIAARQGILGGYEQYF. CDR3 nucleotide sequence: TGTGCCATTGCGGCCAGACAGGGGATCTTAGGGGGTTACGAGCAGTACTTC.